This TCR beta chain was profiled in a study of CXCR3-negative and CXCR3-positive naive CD8 T cells. Germline V lookup: CDR1 LGHDT, CDR2 YNNKEL (reference sequence). CDR3 length: 19 amino acids. Carrying UMI labels, the TRB cDNA libraries were prepared through 5' RACE. TCRdb derives one entry per CDR3 protein from the 5' RACE reads, leaving out DNA. The sample table sets out 90,000 to 95,000 distinct CDR3 sequences. Study-level findings and limits: Cryopreserved cells partially lost CXCR3 expression, and fresh PBMCs were used in most assays.

In the case of this clonotype: Its antigen is as yet unknown.

The chain uses TRBV3-1 and TRBJ2-2; the D gene TCRdb calls, TRBD2, cannot be checked with no DNA. Sequencing was carried out using naive CXCR3- CD8+ T cells from blood. This sample's subset: CD45RO-CCR7+CD27+CD95- naive CD8+ T cells lacking CXCR3 (TNR3-). The origin of this receptor is a human donor in good health. Some clones in this sample may be carry-over from other donors' samples. The CDR3 reads CASSPYRQLAAPNTGELFF. Using reference TRBV3-1 and TRBJ2-2 for the parts outside the CDR3, the full variable domain is DTAVSQTPKYLVTQMGNDKSIKCEQNLGHDTMYWYKQDSKKFLKIMFSYNNKELIINETVPNRFSPKSPDKAHLNLHINSLELGDSAVYFCASSPYRQLAAPNTGELFFGEGSRLTVL.